A selection of T cell receptor beta chains follows, all from one sample in a study of blood T cells in healthy people across ages. One entry per CDR3 protein, called by TCRdb with MiXCR from the 5' RACE reads. The sample consists of approximately 830,000 distinct CDR3 sequences, around 68% of them appearing once. Sequencing used blood. These receptors originate from a man aged 25-40 years in good health. Each CDR3 is given without its conserved first and last residue. Fields, in order: J gene, V gene, CDR3 protein.

>TRBJ1-1|TRBV20-1
SARDPGTSNTEAF
>TRBJ1-2|TRBV9
ASSAGNPGQIGASNYGYT
>TRBJ2-7|TRBV7-2
ASSLEATAYEQY
>TRBJ2-3|TRBV5-1
ASSFRDTSTDTQY
>TRBJ2-7|TRBV28
ASSRMGPYEQY
>TRBJ1-2|TRBV13
ASSVRDRGIYGYT
>TRBJ2-2|TRBV6-5
ASSKTEYYTGELF
>TRBJ1-6|TRBV20-1
SANRKGWGDSPLH
>TRBJ2-7|TRBV12-3/TRBV12-4
ASSVTVGGYEQY
>TRBJ2-2|TRBV4-3
ASSQRAGSHGELF
>TRBJ1-5|TRBV28
ASSTRIWSKDQPQH
>TRBJ2-5|TRBV4-3
ASSQEGGGSWNEQY
>NA|TRBV27
ASSPRTGLEQY
>TRBJ2-3|TRBV5-1
ASSSQGTGILDTQY
>NA|TRBV24-1
ATSDSTGWETQY
>TRBJ2-5|TRBV14
ASSLSLQPQETQY
>TRBJ2-1|TRBV7-9
ASSPVGGGYNEQF
>TRBJ2-1|TRBV7-2
ASSFEDSSSSYNEQF
>TRBJ1-2|TRBV29-1
SVTGGDAYGYT
>TRBJ2-7|TRBV29-1
SVEATGGQASYEQY
>TRBJ2-5|TRBV7-8
ASSSEGLGPKAQY
>TRBJ1-2|TRBV5-1
ASSLSPGASNYGYT
>TRBJ2-5|TRBV6-5
ATNEVGGQY
>TRBJ1-4|TRBV19
ASSPYRSNEKLF
>TRBJ2-3|TRBV4-2
ASSRPTSGDITDTQY
>TRBJ1-4|TRBV5-1
ASSLGPEQATTNEKLF
>TRBJ2-1|TRBV7-2
ASGLVYGTYNEQF
>NA|TRBV28
ASSFPGTGGRITNEQY
>TRBJ2-1|TRBV2
ASSLIPGTSGRNEQF
>TRBJ2-1|TRBV5-1
ASSLGSGGTGEQF
>NA|TRBV15
ATSSTGTDTYEQY
>TRBJ2-1|TRBV5-1
ASSSGLAYNNEQF
>TRBJ2-7|TRBV28
ASKRTFSYEQY
>NA|TRBV7-2
ASSAYGGPYEQY
>TRBJ2-7|TRBV6-1
ASSEGAAGRYYEQY
>TRBJ2-2|TRBV7-9
ASSSIAGELF
>TRBJ2-2|TRBV4-3
ASSQDSRRGATGELF
>TRBJ2-6|TRBV6-4
ASSDRGTGVAGANVLT
>TRBJ1-2|TRBV5-6
ASSITQGYDGYT
>TRBJ2-1|TRBV20-1
SARGLAGVCEQF
>TRBJ2-1|TRBV27
ASSPRTTNEQF
>TRBJ1-6|TRBV28
ASSLMGRGSPLH
>TRBJ2-3|TRBV7-6
ASSLRPRGALTDTQY
>TRBJ2-1|TRBV7-2
ASSPLGAHEQF
>TRBJ2-6|TRBV27
ATQRSGANVLT
>TRBJ1-5|TRBV3-1
ASSQDPFDRGRSSQPQH
>NA|TRBV15
ATSRDSGGRQETQY
>TRBJ2-3|TRBV20-1
SARGASGGAPDTQY
>TRBJ2-5|TRBV29-1
SVQGRGAPQETQY
>TRBJ1-2|TRBV28
ASSPGEASYGYT
>TRBJ2-3|TRBV12-3/TRBV12-4
ASVTSGVSTDTQY
>TRBJ2-4|TRBV20-1
SGRIAAVAKNIQY
>TRBJ2-7|TRBV20-1
SAPGSTSYEQY
>TRBJ2-6|TRBV6-2/TRBV6-3
ATRPNGPGHPSGANVLT
>TRBJ1-5|TRBV12-3/TRBV12-4
ASSFTPKNQPQH
>TRBJ1-2|TRBV4-3
ASSQGTRPKRPLHGYT
>NA|TRBV29-1
SVRLTGTTYEQY
>TRBJ2-5|TRBV7-2
ASSYSGGAAETQY
>NA|TRBV20-1
SARTTARETQY